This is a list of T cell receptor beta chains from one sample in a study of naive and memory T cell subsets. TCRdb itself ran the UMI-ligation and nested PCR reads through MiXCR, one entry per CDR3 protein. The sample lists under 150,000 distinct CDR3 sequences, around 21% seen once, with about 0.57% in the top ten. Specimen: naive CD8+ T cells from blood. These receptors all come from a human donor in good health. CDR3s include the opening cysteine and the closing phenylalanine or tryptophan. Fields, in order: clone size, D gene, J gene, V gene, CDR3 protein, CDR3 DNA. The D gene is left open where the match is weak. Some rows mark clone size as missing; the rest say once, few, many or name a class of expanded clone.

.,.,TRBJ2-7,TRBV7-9,CASSTGGNEQYF,TGTGCCAGCAGCACGGGGGGCAACGAGCAGTACTTC
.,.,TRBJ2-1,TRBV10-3,CAISDAYNEQFF,TGTGCCATCAGTGATGCGTACAATGAGCAGTTCTTC
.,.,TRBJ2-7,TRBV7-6,CASSSPSYEQYF,TGTGCCAGCAGCTCCCCTTCCTACGAGCAGTACTTC
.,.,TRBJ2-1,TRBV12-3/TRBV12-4,CASRSSSYNEQFF,TGTGCCAGCAGGAGTAGCTCCTACAATGAGCAGTTCTTC
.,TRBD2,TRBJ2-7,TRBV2,CASREGLAALYEQYF,TGTGCCAGCAGAGAGGGACTAGCGGCCCTCTACGAGCAGTACTTC
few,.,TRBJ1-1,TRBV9,CASSDTGHTEAFF,TGTGCCAGCAGCGATACAGGGCACACTGAAGCTTTCTTT
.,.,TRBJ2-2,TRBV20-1,CSAPARDGRADGELFF,TGCAGTGCCCCCGCCCGGGATGGGAGAGCGGACGGGGAGCTGTTTTTT
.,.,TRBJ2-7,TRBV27,CASSSAGTNYEQYF,TGTGCCAGCAGTTCCGCCGGGACAAACTACGAGCAGTACTTC
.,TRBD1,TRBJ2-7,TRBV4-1,CASSYVGTGGAYEQYF,TGCGCCAGCAGCTACGTGGGGACAGGGGGAGCCTACGAGCAGTACTTC
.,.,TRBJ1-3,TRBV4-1,CASSQDRHSGNTIYF,TGCGCCAGCAGCCAAGACAGACATTCTGGAAACACCATATATTTT
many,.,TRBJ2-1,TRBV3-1,CASSQADQEFHNEQFF,TGTGCCAGCAGCCAAGCTGATCAGGAGTTCCACAATGAGCAGTTCTTC
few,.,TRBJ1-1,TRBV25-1,CASSEPRREGGVEAFF,TGTGCCAGCAGTGAACCGAGAAGGGAAGGGGGTGTTGAAGCTTTCTTT
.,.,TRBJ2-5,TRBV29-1,CSVESRGGTQYF,TGCAGCGTTGAATCCCGGGGCGGGACCCAGTACTTC
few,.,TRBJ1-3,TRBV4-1,CASSQGANSGNTIYF,TGCGCCAGCAGCCAAGGGGCCAACTCTGGAAACACCATATATTTT
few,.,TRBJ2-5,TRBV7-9,CASSPQGEATQYF,TGTGCCAGCAGTCCCCAGGGGGAGGCGACCCAGTACTTC
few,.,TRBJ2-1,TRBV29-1,CSVETTGMSLNEQFF,TGCAGCGTTGAAACAACCGGGATGTCTCTCAATGAGCAGTTCTTC
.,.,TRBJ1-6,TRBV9,CASSADSNSPLHF,TGTGCCAGCAGCGCCGACAGTAATTCACCCCTCCACTTT
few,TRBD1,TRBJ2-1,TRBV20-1,CSASGGQGLSYNEQFF,TGCAGTGCTAGTGGGGGACAGGGGCTATCCTACAATGAGCAGTTCTTC
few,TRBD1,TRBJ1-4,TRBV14,CASSQPGGFEKLFF,TGTGCCAGCAGCCAACCAGGGGGATTCGAAAAACTGTTTTTT
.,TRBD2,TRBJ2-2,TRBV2,CASIRGTAGTSGSAGELFF,TGTGCCAGCATTCGTGGGACAGCCGGGACTAGCGGGAGTGCCGGGGAGCTGTTTTTT
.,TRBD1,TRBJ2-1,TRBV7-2,CASSAPGTDDEQFF,TGTGCCAGCAGCGCCCCCGGGACAGATGATGAGCAGTTCTTC
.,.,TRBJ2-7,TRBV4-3,CASSVDRSSYEQYF,TGCGCCAGCAGTGTCGACAGGAGCTCCTACGAGCAGTACTTC
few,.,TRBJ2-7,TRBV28,CASSFRGIKITEQYF,TGTGCCAGCAGTTTTAGGGGGATAAAAATTACGGAGCAGTACTTC
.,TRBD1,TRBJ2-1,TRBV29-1,CSVGTGGRNEQFF,TGCAGCGTTGGGACAGGGGGCCGCAATGAGCAGTTCTTC
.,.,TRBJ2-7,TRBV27,CASSFGDTYEQYF,TGTGCCAGCAGTTTTGGGGACACCTACGAGCAGTACTTC
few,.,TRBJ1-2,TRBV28,CATGNLNYGYTF,TGTGCCACCGGCAACCTTAACTATGGCTACACCTTC
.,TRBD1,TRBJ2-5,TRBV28,CASSPRQGPYEETQYF,TGTGCCAGCAGTCCCCGACAGGGGCCGTACGAGGAGACCCAGTACTTC
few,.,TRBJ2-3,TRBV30,CAWSDDTDTQYF,TGTGCCTGGAGTGATGACACAGATACGCAGTATTTT
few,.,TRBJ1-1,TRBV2,CASLDRNTEAFF,TGTGCCAGCTTGGACAGGAACACTGAAGCTTTCTTT
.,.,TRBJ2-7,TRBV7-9,CASSPQGQHYEQYF,TGTGCCAGCAGCCCCCAGGGGCAGCACTACGAGCAGTACTTC
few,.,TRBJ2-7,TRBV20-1,CSAELGGGNEQYF,TGCAGTGCTGAGCTGGGTGGGGGCAACGAGCAGTACTTC
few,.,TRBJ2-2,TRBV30,CAWHIGYTGELFF,TGTGCCTGGCATATCGGATACACCGGGGAGCTGTTTTTT
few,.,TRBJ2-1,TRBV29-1,CSVEPGLEIDEQFF,TGCAGCGTTGAGCCGGGACTGGAGATCGATGAGCAGTTCTTC
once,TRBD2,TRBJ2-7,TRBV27,CASSLSRLAGSEQYF,TGTGCCAGCAGTTTATCTCGACTAGCGGGATCCGAGCAGTACTTC
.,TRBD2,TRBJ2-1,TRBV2,CASSESWEGTSNEQFF,TGTGCCAGCAGTGAAAGTTGGGAGGGTACTAGCAATGAGCAGTTCTTC
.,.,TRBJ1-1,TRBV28,CASSVQGQNTEAFF,TGTGCCAGCAGCGTCCAGGGACAGAACACTGAAGCTTTCTTT
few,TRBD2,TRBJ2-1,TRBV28,CASSFLGGRASGEQFF,TGTGCCAGCAGTTTTTTGGGCGGGAGGGCCTCGGGTGAGCAGTTCTTC
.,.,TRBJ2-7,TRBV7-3,CASSLIGGEQYF,TGTGCCAGCAGCTTAATAGGGGGCGAGCAGTACTTC
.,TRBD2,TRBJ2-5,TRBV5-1,CASSLVGLAGDWETQYF,TGCGCCAGCAGCTTGGTGGGACTAGCGGGAGACTGGGAGACCCAGTACTTC
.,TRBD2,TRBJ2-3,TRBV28,CASSQREGSTDTQYF,TGTGCCAGCAGCCAGCGGGAGGGTAGCACAGATACGCAGTATTTT